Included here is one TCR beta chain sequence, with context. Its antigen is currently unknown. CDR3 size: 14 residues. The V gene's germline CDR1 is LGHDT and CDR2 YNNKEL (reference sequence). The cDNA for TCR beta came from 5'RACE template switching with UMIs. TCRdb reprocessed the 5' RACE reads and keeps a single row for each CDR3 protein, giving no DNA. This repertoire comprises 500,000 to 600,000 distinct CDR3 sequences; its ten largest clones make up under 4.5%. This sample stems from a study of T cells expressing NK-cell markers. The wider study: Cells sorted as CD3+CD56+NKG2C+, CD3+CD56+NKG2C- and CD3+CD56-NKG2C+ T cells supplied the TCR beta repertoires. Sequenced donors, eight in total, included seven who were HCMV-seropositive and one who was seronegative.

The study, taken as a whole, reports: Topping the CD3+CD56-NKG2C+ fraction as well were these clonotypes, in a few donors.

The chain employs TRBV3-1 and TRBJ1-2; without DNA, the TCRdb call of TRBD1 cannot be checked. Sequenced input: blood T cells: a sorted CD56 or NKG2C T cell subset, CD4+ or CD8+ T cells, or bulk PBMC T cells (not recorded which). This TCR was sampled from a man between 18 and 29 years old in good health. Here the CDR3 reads CASSLAGQERGYTF.